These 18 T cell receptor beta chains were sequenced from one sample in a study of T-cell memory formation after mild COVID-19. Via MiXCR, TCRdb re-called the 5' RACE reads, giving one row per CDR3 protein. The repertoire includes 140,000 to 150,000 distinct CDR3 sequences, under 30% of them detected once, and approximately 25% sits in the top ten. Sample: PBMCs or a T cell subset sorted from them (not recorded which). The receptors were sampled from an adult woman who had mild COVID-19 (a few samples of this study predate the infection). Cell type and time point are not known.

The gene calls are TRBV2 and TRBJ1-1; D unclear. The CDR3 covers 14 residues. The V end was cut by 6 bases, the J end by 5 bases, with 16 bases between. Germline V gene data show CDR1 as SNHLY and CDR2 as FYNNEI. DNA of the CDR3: TGTGCCAGCAGCGATATTCGGAGTCGTACTGAAGCTTTCTTT. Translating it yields CASSDIRSRTEAFF.

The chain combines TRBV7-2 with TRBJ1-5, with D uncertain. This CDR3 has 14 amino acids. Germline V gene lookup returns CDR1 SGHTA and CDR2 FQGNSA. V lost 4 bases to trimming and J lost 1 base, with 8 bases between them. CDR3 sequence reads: CASSSLQSNQPQHF. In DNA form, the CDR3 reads TGTGCCAGCAGCTCCCTGCAAAGCAATCAGCCCCAGCATTTT.

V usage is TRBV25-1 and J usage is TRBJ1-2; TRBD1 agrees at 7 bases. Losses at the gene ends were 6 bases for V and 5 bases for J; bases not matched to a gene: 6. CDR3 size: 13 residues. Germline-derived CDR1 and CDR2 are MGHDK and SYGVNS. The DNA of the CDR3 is TGTGCCAGCAGCCCAGGGGGGCGGTATGGCTACACCTTC. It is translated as CASSPGGRYGYTF.

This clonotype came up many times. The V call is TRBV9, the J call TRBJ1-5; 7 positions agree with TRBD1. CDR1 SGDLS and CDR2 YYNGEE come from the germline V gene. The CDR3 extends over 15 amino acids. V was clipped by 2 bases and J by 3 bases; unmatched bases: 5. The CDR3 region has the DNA TGTGCCAGCAGCGTCGCCGGGACAGTCAATCAGCCCCAGCATTTT. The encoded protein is CASSVAGTVNQPQHF.

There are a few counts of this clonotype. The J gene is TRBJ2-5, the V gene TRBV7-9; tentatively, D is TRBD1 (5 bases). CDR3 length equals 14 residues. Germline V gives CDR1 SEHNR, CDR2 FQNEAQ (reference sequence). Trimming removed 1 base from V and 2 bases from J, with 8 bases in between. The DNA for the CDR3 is TGTGCCAGCAGCTTAGACAGGCAACAAGAGACCCAGTACTTC. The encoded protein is CASSLDRQQETQYF.

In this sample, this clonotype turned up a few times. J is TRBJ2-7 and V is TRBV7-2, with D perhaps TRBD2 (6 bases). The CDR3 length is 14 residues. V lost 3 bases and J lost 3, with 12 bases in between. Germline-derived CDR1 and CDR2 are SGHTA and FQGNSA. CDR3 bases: TGTGCCAGCAGCTTGGGGACTGTTCGCTACGAGCAGTACTTC. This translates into CASSLGTVRYEQYF.

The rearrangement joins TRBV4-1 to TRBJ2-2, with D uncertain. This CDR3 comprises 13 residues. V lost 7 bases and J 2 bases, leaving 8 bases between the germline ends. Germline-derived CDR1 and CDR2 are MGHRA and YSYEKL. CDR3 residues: CASMPVNTGELFF. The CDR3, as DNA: TGCGCCAGCATGCCGGTTAACACCGGGGAGCTGTTTTTT.

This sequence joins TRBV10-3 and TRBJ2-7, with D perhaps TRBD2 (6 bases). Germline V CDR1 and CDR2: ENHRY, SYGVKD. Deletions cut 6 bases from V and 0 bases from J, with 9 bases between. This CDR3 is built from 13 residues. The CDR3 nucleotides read TGTGCCATCAGGGAGGGCTTCTCCTACGAGCAGTACTTC. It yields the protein CAIREGFSYEQYF.

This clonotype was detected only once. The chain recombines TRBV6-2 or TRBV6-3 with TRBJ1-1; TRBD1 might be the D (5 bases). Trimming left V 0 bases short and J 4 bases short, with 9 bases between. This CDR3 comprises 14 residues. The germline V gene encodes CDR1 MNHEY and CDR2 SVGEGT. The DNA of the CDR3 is TGTGCCAGCAGTTACTCGGCGGGGGGCACTGAAGCTTTCTTT. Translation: CASSYSAGGTEAFF.

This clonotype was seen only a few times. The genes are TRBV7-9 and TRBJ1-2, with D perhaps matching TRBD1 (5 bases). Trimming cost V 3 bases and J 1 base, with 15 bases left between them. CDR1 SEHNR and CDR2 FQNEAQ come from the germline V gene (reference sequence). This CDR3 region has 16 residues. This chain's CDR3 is CASSLSGGTLNYGYTF. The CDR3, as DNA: TGTGCCAGCAGCTTGTCGGGGGGAACCCTTAACTATGGCTACACCTTC.

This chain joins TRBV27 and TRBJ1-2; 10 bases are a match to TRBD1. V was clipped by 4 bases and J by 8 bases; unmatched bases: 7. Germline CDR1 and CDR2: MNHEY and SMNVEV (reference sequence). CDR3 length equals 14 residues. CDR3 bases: TGTGCCAGCAGTTCGACAGGGGGCGCGGCGGGCTACACCTTC. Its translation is CASSSTGGAAGYTF.

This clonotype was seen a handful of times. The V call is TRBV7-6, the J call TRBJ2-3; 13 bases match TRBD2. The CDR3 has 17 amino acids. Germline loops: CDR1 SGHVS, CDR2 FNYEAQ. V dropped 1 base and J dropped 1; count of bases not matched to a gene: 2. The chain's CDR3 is CASSLVGLAGGTDTQYF. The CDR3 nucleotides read TGTGCCAGCAGCTTAGTAGGACTAGCGGGGGGCACAGATACGCAGTATTTT.

The CDR3, as DNA: TGTGCTAGTGGTTTCCTTCTCCGGACTAGCGGGAAGCCCTACAATGAGCAGTTCTTC. Its protein is CASGFLLRTSGKPYNEQFF. The chain links TRBV12-5 to TRBJ2-1; 12 bases line up with TRBD2. The CDR3 covers 19 residues. Per the germline V gene, CDR1 is LGHNT and CDR2 is FRNRAP. The V gene end was trimmed by 3 bases and the J gene end by 2 bases; junction bases not matched to a gene: 11.

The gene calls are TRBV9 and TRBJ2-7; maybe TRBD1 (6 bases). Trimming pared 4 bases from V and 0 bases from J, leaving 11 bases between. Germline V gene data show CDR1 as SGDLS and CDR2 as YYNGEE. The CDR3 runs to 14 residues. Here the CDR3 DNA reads TGTGCCAGCAGCCCGTGGGACACCTCCTACGAGCAGTACTTC. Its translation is CASSPWDTSYEQYF. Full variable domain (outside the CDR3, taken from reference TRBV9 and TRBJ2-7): DSGVTQTPKHLITATGQRVTLRCSPRSGDLSVYWYQQSLDQGLQFLIQYYNGEERAKGNILERFSAQQFPDLHSELNLSSLELGDSALYFCASSPWDTSYEQYFGPGTRLTVT.

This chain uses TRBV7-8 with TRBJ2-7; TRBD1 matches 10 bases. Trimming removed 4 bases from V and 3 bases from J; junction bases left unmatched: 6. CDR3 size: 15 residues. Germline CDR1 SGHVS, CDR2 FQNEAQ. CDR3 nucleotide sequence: TGTGCCAGCAGCTCACGGGACAGGGGAGGCTACGAGCAGTACTTC. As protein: CASSSRDRGGYEQYF.

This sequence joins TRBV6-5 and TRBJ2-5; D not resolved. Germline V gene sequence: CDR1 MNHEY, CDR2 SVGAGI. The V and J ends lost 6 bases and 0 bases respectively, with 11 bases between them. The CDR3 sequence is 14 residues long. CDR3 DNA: TGTGCCAGCAGATTTACAAAGTACCAAGAGACCCAGTACTTC. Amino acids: CASRFTKYQETQYF.

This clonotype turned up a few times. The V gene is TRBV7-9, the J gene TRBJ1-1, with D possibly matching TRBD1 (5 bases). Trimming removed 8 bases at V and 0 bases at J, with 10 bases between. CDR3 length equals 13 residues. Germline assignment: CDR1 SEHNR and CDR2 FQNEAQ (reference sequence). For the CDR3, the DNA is TGTGCCAGCTTGTGGGGGTTGAACACTGAAGCTTTCTTT. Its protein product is CASLWGLNTEAFF.

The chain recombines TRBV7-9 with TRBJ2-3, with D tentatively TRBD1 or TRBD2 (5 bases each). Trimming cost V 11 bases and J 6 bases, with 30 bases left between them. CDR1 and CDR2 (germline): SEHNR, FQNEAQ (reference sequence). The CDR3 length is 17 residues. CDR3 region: CAGARDLALLQGDTQYF. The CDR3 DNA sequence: TGTGCCGGCGCCAGGGATCTAGCCCTTCTGCAAGGGGATACGCAGTATTTT.